The 17 T cell receptor beta chains given below trace back to one sample, sequenced in a study of cytomegalovirus exposure and HLA in healthy donors. Researchers ran the PCR with 60 Vbeta and 13 Jbeta primers. The table came from immunoSEQ multiplex PCR; TCRdb's copy has only in-frame clones and leaves some out. This sample contains about 100,000 clones. The source material was PBMCs. The receptor source for this set is a man aged 50 or older in good health and CMV-seronegative.

J is TRBJ1-6 and V is TRBV14, with a tentative D call TRBD1 (6 bases). The CDR3 runs to 16 residues. The germline V gene has CDR1 SGHDN and CDR2 FVKESK. The V and J ends lost 1 base and 12 bases respectively, with 19 bases between them. This chain's CDR3 is CASSQVLGQGPQPLHF. DNA for the CDR3: TGTGCCAGCAGCCAAGTCCTCGGCCAGGGGCCTCAACCCCTCCACTTT.

The genes are TRBV9 and TRBJ2-4; 7 positions agree with TRBD2. V trimming: 4 bases; J trimming: 0 bases; junction bases outside the gene matches: 7. The CDR3 is 16 residues long. The germline V gene has CDR1 SGDLS and CDR2 YYNGEE. The CDR3 sequence: CASSSGEGGAKNIQYF. In DNA, the CDR3 is TGTGCCAGCAGCTCCGGGGAGGGAGGAGCCAAAAACATTCAGTACTTC.

The rearrangement uses TRBV4-3 and TRBJ2-2, with a weak D call TRBD2 (5 bases). The CDR3 sequence is 16 residues long. Per germline, CDR1 LGHNA and CDR2 YSLEER. V was trimmed by 0 bases and J by 4 bases, leaving 12 bases between them. The CDR3 nucleotides are TGCGCCAGCAGCCAAGAGTGGGGAGAAGTCACCGGGGAGCTGTTTTTT. Its translation: CASSQEWGEVTGELFF.

The CDR3 region has the DNA TGTGCCAGTCAGCCGGGGACAGGGAGCGCCGGGGAGCTGTTTTTT. This codes for CASQPGTGSAGELFF. The V and J genes are TRBV7-9 and TRBJ2-2; 9 bases fit TRBD1. The V segment lost 9 bases and the J segment 6 bases; nucleotides outside the gene matches: 11. The CDR3 extends over 15 amino acids. Germline V gene data show CDR1 as SEHNR and CDR2 as FQNEAQ (reference sequence).

V and J are TRBV4-1 and TRBJ2-1; tentative D call: TRBD1 (6 bases). V lost 3 bases and J 4 bases, leaving 13 bases between the germline ends. The CDR3 extends over 15 amino acids. CDR1 is MGHRA and CDR2 is YSYEKL in the germline V gene. The chain's CDR3 is CASSHPQGRYNEQFF. The CDR3 nucleotides are TGCGCCAGCAGCCATCCACAGGGCCGATACAATGAGCAGTTCTTC.

The chain is built from TRBV19 and TRBJ1-5; 9 bases align to TRBD1. Germline V gene sequence: CDR1 LNHDA, CDR2 SQIVND (reference sequence). V shed 5 bases and J 6 bases; nucleotides not matched to a gene: 5. The CDR3 sequence is 14 residues long. In DNA, the CDR3 is TGTGCCAGTAGTGCCACAGGGGGCGGTCAGCCCCAGCATTTT. This translates into CASSATGGGQPQHF.

V is TRBV7-9 and J is TRBJ1-2; a weak D match, TRBD1 (5 bases). Per germline, CDR1 SEHNR and CDR2 FQNEAQ (reference sequence). This CDR3 has 14 residues. Trimming took 5 bases from V and 8 from J, leaving 18 bases between them. Written as DNA, the CDR3 is TGTGCCAGCAGCCTACAGACAGCCACCGGGGGCTACACCTTC. Translating gives CASSLQTATGGYTF.

The J gene is TRBJ2-7, the V gene TRBV7-8; 12 bases line up with TRBD2. This CDR3 is built from 17 residues. With 5 bases clipped from V and 3 bases from J, the junction kept 11 bases outside the gene matches. Germline V gene lookup returns CDR1 SGHVS and CDR2 FQNEAQ. CDR3 residues: CASSRPQTSGRNYEQYF. In DNA, the CDR3 is TGTGCCAGCAGCCGACCGCAAACTAGCGGGAGGAACTACGAGCAGTACTTC. Supplemented by reference TRBV7-8 and TRBJ2-7, the full variable domain reads GAGVSQSPRYKVAKRGQDVALRCDPISGHVSLFWYQQALGQGPEFLTYFQNEAQLDKSGLPSDRFFAERPEGSVSTLKIQRTQQEDSAVYLCASSRPQTSGRNYEQYFGPGTRLTVT.

V usage is TRBV5-4 and J usage is TRBJ2-3, with 12 bases lining up with TRBD2. In germline, CDR1 is SGHNT, CDR2 YYREEE (reference sequence). The CDR3 covers 16 residues. V lost 4 bases, J lost 1 base, and 4 bases stayed unmatched. The CDR3 DNA follows: TGTGCCAGCAGCGGCCGACTAGCGGGGGGCACAGATACGCAGTATTTT. It translates to CASSGRLAGGTDTQYF.

J is TRBJ1-1 and V is TRBV6-1, with D maybe TRBD1 (6 bases). Trimming left V 2 bases short and J 0 bases short, with 13 bases between. The CDR3 extends over 16 amino acids. The germline CDR1 and CDR2 sequences are MNHNS and SASEGT. As DNA, the CDR3 is TGTGCCAGCAGTGAAAATCGAGGACAGCTGAACACTGAAGCTTTCTTT. Residues: CASSENRGQLNTEAFF.

This chain joins TRBV4-1 and TRBJ2-7, with 8 bases aligning to TRBD1. V trimming: 4 bases; J trimming: 5 bases; junction bases outside the gene matches: 10. This CDR3 is 15 amino acids long. Germline V gene lookup returns CDR1 MGHRA and CDR2 YSYEKL. In DNA form, the CDR3 reads TGCGCCAGCAGCCGCTCGACAGGGGATTTGAACGAGCAGTACTTC. Translating gives CASSRSTGDLNEQYF.

V usage is TRBV18 and J usage is TRBJ2-1; possibly TRBD2 for D (6 bases). The V and J ends lost 2 bases and 0 bases respectively, with 17 bases between them. The CDR3 runs to 18 residues. Germline CDR1 reads KGHSH; CDR2 reads LQKENI. CDR3: CASSPYLIAEGSYNEQFF. The CDR3 coding sequence is TGTGCCAGCTCACCATATTTGATAGCGGAGGGCTCCTACAATGAGCAGTTCTTC.

J is TRBJ2-7 and V is TRBV7-2; a weak D match, TRBD1 (5 bases). CDR1 is SGHTA, CDR2 FQGNSA, per germline. The CDR3 sequence is 12 residues long. The germline V and J ends were trimmed by 5 bases and 7 bases, with 12 bases remaining between them. This CDR3 reads CASSLRAREQYF. CDR3 nucleotide sequence: TGTGCCAGCAGCCTCAGGGCTCGGGAGCAGTACTTC.

This sequence joins TRBV29-1 and TRBJ2-7; 9 nucleotides agree with TRBD1. With V trimmed by 0 bases and J by 3 bases, 6 bases remained unmatched. Germline loops: CDR1 SQVTM, CDR2 ANQGSEA. CDR3 size: 15 residues. CDR3 loop: CSVEDFGQGIYEQYF. The CDR3 DNA is TGCAGCGTTGAAGACTTTGGACAGGGGATCTACGAGCAGTACTTC.

This sequence joins TRBV7-2 and TRBJ2-5; D is perhaps TRBD2 (7 bases). Germline V gives CDR1 SGHTA, CDR2 FQGNSA. V dropped 4 bases and J dropped 1 base, with 13 bases sitting between them. The CDR3 is made up of 15 amino acids. CDR3 region: CASSSQGGGQETQYF. CDR3 DNA sequence: TGTGCCAGCAGCTCACAGGGCGGGGGCCAAGAGACCCAGTACTTC.

This rearrangement joins TRBV6-1 to TRBJ1-3; no reliable D call. The CDR3 is 15 residues long. Looked up from germline, CDR1 is MNHNS and CDR2 is SASEGT. V lost 1 base to trimming and J lost 0 bases, with 7 bases between them. The CDR3 spells CASSEGVFSGNTIYF. CDR3 nucleotides: TGTGCCAGCAGTGAAGGCGTATTCTCTGGAAACACCATATATTTT.

J is TRBJ1-5 and V is TRBV7-9; D perhaps matches TRBD1 (5 bases). The ends were cut back, 1 base at V and 5 bases at J, with 12 bases in the middle. The CDR3 sequence is 15 residues long. Germline CDR1 SEHNR, CDR2 FQNEAQ (reference sequence). CDR3 DNA sequence: TGTGCCAGCAGCTTAGTAGGGGTATCCCATCAGCCCCAGCATTTT. Amino acid sequence: CASSLVGVSHQPQHF. Full variable domain (missing parts from reference TRBV7-9 and TRBJ1-5): DTGVSQNPRHKITKRGQNVTFRCDPISEHNRLYWYRQTLGQGPEFLTYFQNEAQLEKSRLLSDRFSAERPKGSFSTLEIQRTEQGDSAMYLCASSLVGVSHQPQHFGDGTRLSIL.